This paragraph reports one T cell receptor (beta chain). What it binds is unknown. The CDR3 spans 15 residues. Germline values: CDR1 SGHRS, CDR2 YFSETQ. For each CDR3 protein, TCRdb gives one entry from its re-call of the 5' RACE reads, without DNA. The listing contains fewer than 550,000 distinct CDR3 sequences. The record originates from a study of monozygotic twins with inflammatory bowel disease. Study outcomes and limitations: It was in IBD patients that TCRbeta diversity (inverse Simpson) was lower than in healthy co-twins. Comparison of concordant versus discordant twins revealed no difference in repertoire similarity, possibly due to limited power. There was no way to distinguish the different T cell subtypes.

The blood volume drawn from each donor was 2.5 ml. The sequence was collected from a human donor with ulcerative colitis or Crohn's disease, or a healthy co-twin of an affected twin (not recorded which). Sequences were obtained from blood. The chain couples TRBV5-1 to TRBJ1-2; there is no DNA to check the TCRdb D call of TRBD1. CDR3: CASSLDPGMNYGYTF.